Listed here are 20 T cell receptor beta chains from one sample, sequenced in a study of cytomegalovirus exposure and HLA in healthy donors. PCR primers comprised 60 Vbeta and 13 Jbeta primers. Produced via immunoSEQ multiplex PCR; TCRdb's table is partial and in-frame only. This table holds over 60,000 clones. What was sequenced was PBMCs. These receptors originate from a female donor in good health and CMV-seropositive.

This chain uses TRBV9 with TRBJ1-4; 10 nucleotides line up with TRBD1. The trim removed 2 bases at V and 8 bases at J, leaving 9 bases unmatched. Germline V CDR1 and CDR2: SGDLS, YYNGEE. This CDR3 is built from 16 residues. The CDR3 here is CASSVTGGARVEKLFF. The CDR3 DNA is TGTGCCAGCAGCGTGACAGGGGGCGCGAGGGTCGAAAAACTGTTTTTT.

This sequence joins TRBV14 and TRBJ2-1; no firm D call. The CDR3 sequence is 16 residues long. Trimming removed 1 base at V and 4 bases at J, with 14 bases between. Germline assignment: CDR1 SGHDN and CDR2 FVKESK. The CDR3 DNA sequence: TGTGCCAGCAGCCAAGCAGGTATCCCTCTGTACAATGAGCAGTTCTTC. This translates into CASSQAGIPLYNEQFF. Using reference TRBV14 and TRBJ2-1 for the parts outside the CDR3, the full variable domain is EAGVTQFPSHSVIEKGQTVTLRCDPISGHDNLYWYRRVMGKEIKFLLHFVKESKQDESGMPNNRFLAERTGGTYSTLKVQPAELEDSGVYFCASSQAGIPLYNEQFFGPGTRLTVL.

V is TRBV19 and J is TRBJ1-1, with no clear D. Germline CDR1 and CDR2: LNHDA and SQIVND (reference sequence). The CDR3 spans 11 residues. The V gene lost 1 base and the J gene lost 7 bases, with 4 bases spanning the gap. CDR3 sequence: CASSIAIEAFF. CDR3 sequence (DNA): TGTGCCAGTAGTATAGCCATTGAAGCTTTCTTT.

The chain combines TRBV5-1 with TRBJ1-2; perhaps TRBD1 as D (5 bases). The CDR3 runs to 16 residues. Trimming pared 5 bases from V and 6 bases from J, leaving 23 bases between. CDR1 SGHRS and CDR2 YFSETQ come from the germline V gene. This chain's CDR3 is CASRPKAYRSRDGYTF. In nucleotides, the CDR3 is TGCGCCAGCAGGCCAAAGGCGTACAGGTCAAGGGATGGCTACACCTTC.

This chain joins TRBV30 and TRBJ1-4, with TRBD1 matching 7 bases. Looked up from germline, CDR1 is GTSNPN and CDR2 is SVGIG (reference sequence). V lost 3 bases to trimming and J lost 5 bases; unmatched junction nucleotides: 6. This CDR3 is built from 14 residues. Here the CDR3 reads CAWRGSGGNEKLFF. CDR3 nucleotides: TGTGCCTGGAGAGGTTCAGGGGGAAATGAAAAACTGTTTTTT.

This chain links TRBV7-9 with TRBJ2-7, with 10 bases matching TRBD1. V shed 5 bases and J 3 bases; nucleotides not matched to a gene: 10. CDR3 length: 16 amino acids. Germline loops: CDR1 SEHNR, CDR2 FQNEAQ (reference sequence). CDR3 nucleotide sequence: TGTGCCAGCAGCCATAGGAGGGACAGGGGCGGCTACGAGCAGTACTTC. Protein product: CASSHRRDRGGYEQYF. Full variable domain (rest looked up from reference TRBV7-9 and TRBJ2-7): DTGVSQNPRHKITKRGQNVTFRCDPISEHNRLYWYRQTLGQGPEFLTYFQNEAQLEKSRLLSDRFSAERPKGSFSTLEIQRTEQGDSAMYLCASSHRRDRGGYEQYFGPGTRLTVT.

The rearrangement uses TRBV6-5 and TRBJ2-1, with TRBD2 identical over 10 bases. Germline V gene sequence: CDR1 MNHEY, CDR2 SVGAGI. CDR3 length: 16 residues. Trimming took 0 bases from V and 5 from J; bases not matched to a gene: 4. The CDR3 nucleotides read TGTGCCAGCAGTTACTCGGTAGCGGGGGGAAACAATGAGCAGTTCTTC. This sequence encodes CASSYSVAGGNNEQFF.

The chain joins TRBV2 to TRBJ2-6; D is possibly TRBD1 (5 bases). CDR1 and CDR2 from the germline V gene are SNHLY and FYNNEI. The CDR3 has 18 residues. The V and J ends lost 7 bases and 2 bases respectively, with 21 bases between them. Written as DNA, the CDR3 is TGTGCCAGCACCGCTAGGCGAGACAGCGAAGCTGGGGCCAACGTCCTGACTTTC. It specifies CASTARRDSEAGANVLTF.

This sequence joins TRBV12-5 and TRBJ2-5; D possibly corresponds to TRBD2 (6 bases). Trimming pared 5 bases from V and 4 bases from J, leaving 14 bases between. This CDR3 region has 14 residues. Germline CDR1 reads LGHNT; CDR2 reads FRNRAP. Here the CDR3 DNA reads TGTGCTAGTGGTCCCGGGGGAGTCGGAGAGACCCAGTACTTC. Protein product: CASGPGGVGETQYF.

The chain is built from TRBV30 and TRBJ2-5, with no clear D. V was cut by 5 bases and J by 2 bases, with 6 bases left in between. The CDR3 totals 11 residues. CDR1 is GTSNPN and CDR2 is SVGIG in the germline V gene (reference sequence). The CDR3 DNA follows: TGTGCCTGGGGCTTTCAAGAGACCCAGTACTTC. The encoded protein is CAWGFQETQYF.

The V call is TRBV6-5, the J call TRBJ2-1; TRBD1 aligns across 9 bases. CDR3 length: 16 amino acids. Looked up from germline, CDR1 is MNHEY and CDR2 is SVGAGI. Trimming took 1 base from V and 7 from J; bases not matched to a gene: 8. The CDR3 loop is CASSYLPGQGQNEQFF. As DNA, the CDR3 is TGTGCCAGCAGTTACTTGCCGGGACAGGGTCAGAATGAGCAGTTCTTC.

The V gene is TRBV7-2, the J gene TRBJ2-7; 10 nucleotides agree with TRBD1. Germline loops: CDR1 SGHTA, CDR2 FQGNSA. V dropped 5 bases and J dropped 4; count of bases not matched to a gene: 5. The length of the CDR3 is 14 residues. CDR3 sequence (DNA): TGTGCCAGCAGCCGGGGACAGGGGCGGTACGAGCAGTACTTC. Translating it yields CASSRGQGRYEQYF.

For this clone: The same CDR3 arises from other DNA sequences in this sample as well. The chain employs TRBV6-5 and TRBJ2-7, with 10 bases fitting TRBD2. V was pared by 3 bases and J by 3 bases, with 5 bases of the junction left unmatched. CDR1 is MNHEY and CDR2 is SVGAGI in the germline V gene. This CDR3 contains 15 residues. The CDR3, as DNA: TGTGCCAGCAGTTATGAGACTAGCGGGTTCTACGAGCAGTACTTC. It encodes CASSYETSGFYEQYF.

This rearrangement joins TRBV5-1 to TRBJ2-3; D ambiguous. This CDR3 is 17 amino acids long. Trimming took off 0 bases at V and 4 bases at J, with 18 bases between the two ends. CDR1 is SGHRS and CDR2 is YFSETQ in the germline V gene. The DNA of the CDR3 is TGCGCCAGCAGCTTGGAAGCGTTTAGTCGCTTGGCAGATACGCAGTATTTT. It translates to CASSLEAFSRLADTQYF.

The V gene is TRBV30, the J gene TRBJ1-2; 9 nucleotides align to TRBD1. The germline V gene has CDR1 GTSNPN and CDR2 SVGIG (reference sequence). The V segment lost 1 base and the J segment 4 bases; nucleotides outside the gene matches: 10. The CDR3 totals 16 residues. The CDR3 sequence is CAWSGGQGSGSYGYTF. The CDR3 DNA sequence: TGTGCCTGGAGTGGGGGACAGGGTTCGGGTTCCTATGGCTACACCTTC.

CDR3 region: CASSLAGANTEAFF. CDR3 DNA: TGTGCCAGCAGCTTAGCGGGGGCGAACACTGAAGCTTTCTTT. The chain uses TRBV7-2 and TRBJ1-1; D is possibly TRBD1 (6 bases). The germline gives CDR1 SGHTA, CDR2 FQGNSA. Trimming shortened V by 0 bases and J by 1 base, and 6 bases separated the two germline ends. The CDR3 spans 14 residues. Variable domain in full (rest from reference TRBV7-2 and TRBJ1-1): GAGVSQSPSNKVTEKGKDVELRCDPISGHTALYWYRQSLGQGLEFLIYFQGNSAPDKSGLPSDRFSAERTGGSVSTLTIQRTQQEDSAVYLCASSLAGANTEAFFGQGTRLTVV.

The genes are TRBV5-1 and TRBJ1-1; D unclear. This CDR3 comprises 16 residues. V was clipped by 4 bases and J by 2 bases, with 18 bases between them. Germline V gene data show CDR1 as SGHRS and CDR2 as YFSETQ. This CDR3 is CASSPSLIGRNTEAFF. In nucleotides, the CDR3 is TGCGCCAGCAGCCCTTCTTTGATAGGGAGAAACACTGAAGCTTTCTTT. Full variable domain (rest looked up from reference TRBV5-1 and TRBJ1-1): KAGVTQTPRYLIKTRGQQVTLSCSPISGHRSVSWYQQTPGQGLQFLFEYFSETQRNKGNFPGRFSGRQFSNSRSEMNVSTLELGDSALYLCASSPSLIGRNTEAFFGQGTRLTVV.

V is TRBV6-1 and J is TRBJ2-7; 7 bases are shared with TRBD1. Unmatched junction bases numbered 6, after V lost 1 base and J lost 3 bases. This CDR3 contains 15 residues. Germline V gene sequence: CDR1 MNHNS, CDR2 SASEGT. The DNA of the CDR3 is TGTGCCAGCAGTGAAGGGGCAGGGGGAAGCTACGAGCAGTACTTC. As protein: CASSEGAGGSYEQYF.

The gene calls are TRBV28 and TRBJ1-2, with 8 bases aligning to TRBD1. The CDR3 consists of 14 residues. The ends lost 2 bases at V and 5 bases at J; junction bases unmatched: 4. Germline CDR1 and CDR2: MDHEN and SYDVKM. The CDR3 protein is CASSLTGGSYGYTF. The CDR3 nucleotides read TGTGCCAGCAGTTTAACAGGGGGAAGTTATGGCTACACCTTC.

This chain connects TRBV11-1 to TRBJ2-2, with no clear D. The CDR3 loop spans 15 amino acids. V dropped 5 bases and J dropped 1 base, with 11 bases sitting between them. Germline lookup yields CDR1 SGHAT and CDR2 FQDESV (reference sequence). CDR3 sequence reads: CASSLVPGNTGELFF. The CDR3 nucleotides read TGTGCCAGCAGCCTGGTCCCGGGGAACACCGGGGAGCTGTTTTTT.